This T cell receptor (beta chain) was captured by sequencing in a study of blood T cell repertoires in COVID-19. TCRdb's copy holds only in-frame clones and misses some; the assay was immunoSEQ multiplex PCR. The sample holds some 210,000 clones, approximately 90% seen once. The CDR3 is 15 residues long. Per germline, CDR1 MNHEY and CDR2 SVGAGI. Between the trimmed V and J ends, which lost 4 bases and 0 bases, there was a span of 10 bases. The sequencing sample was made of peripheral blood. The V call is TRBV6-5, the J call TRBJ2-1; tentative D call: TRBD2 (5 bases). The receptor was isolated from a man younger than 40 with acute or convalescent COVID-19. CDR3 sequence reads: CASSWEMTSYNEQFF. The CDR3 DNA is TGTGCCAGCAGTTGGGAGATGACCTCCTACAATGAGCAGTTCTTC.